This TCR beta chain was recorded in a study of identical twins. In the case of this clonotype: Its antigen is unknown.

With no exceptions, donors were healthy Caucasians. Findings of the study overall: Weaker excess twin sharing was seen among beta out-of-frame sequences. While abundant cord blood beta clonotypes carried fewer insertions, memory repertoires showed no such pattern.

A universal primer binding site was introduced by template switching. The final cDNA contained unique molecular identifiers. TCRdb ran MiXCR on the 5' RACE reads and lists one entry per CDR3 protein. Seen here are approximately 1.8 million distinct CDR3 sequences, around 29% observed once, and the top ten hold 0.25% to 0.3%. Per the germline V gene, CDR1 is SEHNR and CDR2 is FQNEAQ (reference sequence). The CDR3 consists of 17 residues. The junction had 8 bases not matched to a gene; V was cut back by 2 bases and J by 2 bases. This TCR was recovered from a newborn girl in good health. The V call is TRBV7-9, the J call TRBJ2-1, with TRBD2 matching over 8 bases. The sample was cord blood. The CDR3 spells CASSLSLSTSAYNEQFF. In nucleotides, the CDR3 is TGTGCCAGCAGCTTATCCTTGTCGACTAGCGCCTACAATGAGCAGTTCTTC.